The following is a T cell receptor beta chain sequence with its context. The antigen is unknown. The entry originates in a study of beta chain features in type 1 diabetes. Study in general: Cell yields, age and gender were similar between patients and healthy donors. Examination covered over 85,000,000 sorted cells spanning all samples.

Every isolated RNA sample was fully reverse transcribed, so sequencing captured expressed TCRB transcripts. TCRdb keeps only in-frame clones here, not all; method: immunoSEQ multiplex PCR. The sample yields some 350,000 clones, around 9.6% seen once. Purity (above 98%) was reached by all sorted populations. Study-level results: In all four CD4+ subsets, TCRB CDR3 length was significantly, moderately reduced in type 1 diabetes. Naive, central memory and regulatory TCRB repertoires appeared more similar among patients than healthy donors.

Sequencing input: central memory CD4+ T cells from blood. This TCR was recovered from a man younger than 40 with type 1 diabetes.

The CDR3 coding sequence is TGTGCCAGCAGCTTGGCCTTGAGAGGGGGATACGAGCAGTACTTC. It is translated as CASSLALRGGYEQYF. The rearrangement links TRBV5-8 to TRBJ2-7, with D possibly matching TRBD1 (6 bases). This CDR3 comprises 15 residues. The germline V gene has CDR1 SGHTS and CDR2 YDEGEE. V lost 0 bases, J lost 4 bases, and 14 bases lay in between.